The 24 T cell receptor beta chains reported below all come from one sample, sequenced in a study of tissue T cells after allogeneic stem cell transplantation (dated 2022 in TCRdb). Library preparation used the immunoSEQ multiplex PCR assay. Here the immuneACCESS table is served through TCRdb, limited to in-frame sequences with V and J called. Missing clones are a known gap in these copies; in checked studies unresolved V genes cover under half, and the rest lacks a known reason. The sample yields some 22,000 clones; approximately 72% were counted once. 0.6% to 0.85% of the sample rests with the top ten. The sample consisted of spleen. All receptors come from a female BALB/c mouse in good health. For this strain, the MHC haplotype is H2-d.

Points on this clone: Germline and genes: mouse. The read stops 1 residue short of the end of the CDR3; the missing end is completed from the germline J gene. Other DNA sequences in this specimen translate into the identical CDR3. V gene TRBV24 combines with J gene TRBJ2-7; tentative D call: TRBD1 (5 bases). Looked up from germline, CDR1 is KGHTA and CDR2 is FRNEEI. The V end was cut by 2 bases, the J end by 0 bases, with 5 bases between. This CDR3 region has 13 residues. The sequenced part of the CDR3 DNA is TGTGCCAGCAGTCTGGACAGCTCCTATGAACAGTAC. This codes for CASSLDSSYEQY. The full-length CDR3 reads as CASSLDSSYEQYF.

Remarks on this clone: Gene names refer to mouse genes. The read ends 1 residue shy of where the CDR3 ends; the end is completed using the germline J gene. The chain joins TRBV17 to TRBJ2-3; D perhaps matches TRBD1 (6 bases). Germline values: CDR1 MNHDT, CDR2 YYDKIL. V dropped 7 bases and J dropped 0 bases, with 11 bases sitting between them. This CDR3 has 14 amino acids. CDR3: CASTTGQSAETLYF. CDR3 bases read: TGTGCTAGCACCACGGGACAAAGTGCAGAAACGCTGTAT.

Details on this clone: Gene names and germline refer to mouse. The CDR3 end lies 1 residue beyond the end of the read and is filled in from the germline J gene. The chain carries TRBV16 and TRBJ2-5; 9 nucleotides align to TRBD1. This CDR3 has 15 amino acids. V lost 0 bases and J lost 4; bases outside the gene matches: 2. Germline-derived CDR1 and CDR2 are SGHSA and FRNQAP. The CDR3 is CASSLDTGGEDTQYF. Incomplete CDR3 DNA: TGTGCAAGCAGCTTAGATACAGGGGGCGAAGACACCCAGTAC.

Regarding this clone: Mouse gene names apply. The DNA ends 1 residue before the CDR3 does, and the rest of the CDR3 is filled in from the germline J gene. This chain links TRBV13-2 with TRBJ2-3, with TRBD1 matching over 9 bases. Germline CDR1 NNHNN, CDR2 SYGAGS (reference sequence). The CDR3 runs to 14 residues. V was clipped by 3 bases and J by 2 bases; unmatched bases: 1. The CDR3 bases that were read are TGTGCCAGCGGTGGGACAGGGGTTGCAGAAACGCTGTAT. It specifies CASGGTGVAETLY. The full CDR3 protein reads CASGGTGVAETLYF.

A remark on this clone: The gene names here belong to mouse. The missing CDR3 end, 1 residue past where the read stops, is filled in from the germline J gene. The chain employs TRBV1 and TRBJ2-2; 10 bases agree with TRBD2. Trimming at V came to 3 bases and at J to 4 bases, leaving 5 bases not matched to a gene. The CDR3 is 16 residues long. From germline, CDR1 is NSQYPW and CDR2 LRSPGD (reference sequence). The sequenced part of the CDR3 DNA is TGCACCTGCAGTGCCCAGACTGGGGGGAGCACCGGGCAGCTCTAC. Residues: CTCSAQTGGSTGQLY. The full CDR3 protein reads CTCSAQTGGSTGQLYF.

In this sample, this clone turned up a few times. Any gene name here is a mouse gene name. The CDR3 end lies 1 residue beyond the end of the read and is filled in from the germline J gene. The V gene is TRBV19, the J gene TRBJ2-2; D is possibly TRBD1 (6 bases). V was shortened by 1 base and J by 0 bases, with 10 bases between the two germline ends. Germline V lookup: CDR1 FNHDT, CDR2 SITEND (reference sequence). The CDR3 length is 16 residues. CDR3 DNA, as far as it was read: TGTGCCAGCAGTATATCCAGGGGAACAAACACCGGGCAGCTCTAC. It specifies CASSISRGTNTGQLY. The whole CDR3 protein reads CASSISRGTNTGQLYF.

Only a few counts were recorded for this clone. Mouse germline and gene names are used. The CDR3 here is CASSTGQYEQYF. Incomplete CDR3 DNA: TGTGCCAGCAGTACGGGACAGTATGAACAGTAC. V is TRBV19 and J is TRBJ2-7, with 7 bases that match TRBD1. From the germline J gene comes the end of the CDR3, since the read stops 1 residue before it. Trimming at V came to 3 bases and at J to 4 bases, leaving 1 base not matched to a gene. Germline V lookup: CDR1 FNHDT, CDR2 SITEND (reference sequence). CDR3 length equals 12 residues.

About this clone: Gene labels here are mouse ones. Coverage ceases 1 residue before the CDR3 finishes, and the germline J gene fills in the end. Different DNA sequences within this sample yield the same CDR3. V and J are TRBV1 and TRBJ1-4; TRBD1 matches at 7 bases. V dropped 2 bases and J dropped 3; count of bases not matched to a gene: 0. CDR3 length equals 14 residues. Germline lookup yields CDR1 NSQYPW and CDR2 LRSPGD (reference sequence). Incomplete CDR3 DNA: TGCACCTGCAGTGCACAGGGGGCCAACGAAAGATTATTT. It translates to CTCSAQGANERLF. The CDR3 as a whole reads CTCSAQGANERLFF.

With regard to this clone: Gene names and germline refer to mouse. The read comes to an end 1 residue before the CDR3 does, leaving the germline J gene to fill in the end. The V call is TRBV20, the J call TRBJ1-2; D might be TRBD1 (5 bases). The CDR3 spans 14 residues. The germline V and J ends were trimmed by 0 bases and 0 bases, with 8 bases remaining between them. Germline CDR1 reads GFQATS; CDR2 reads STVNSAI. The CDR3 sequence is CGAREGVANSDYTF. Incomplete CDR3 DNA: TGTGGTGCTAGGGAGGGGGTTGCAAACTCCGACTACACC.

For this clone: Genes here carry mouse names. The CDR3 DNA, read in part, is TGTGCCAGCAGCGAGGACTGGGCTAGTGCAGAAACGCTGTAT. It specifies CASSEDWASAETLY. The whole CDR3 sequence is CASSEDWASAETLYF. This chain connects TRBV5 to TRBJ2-3; 8 bases fit TRBD2. Coverage ceases 1 residue before the CDR3 finishes, and the germline J gene fills in the end. Germline CDR1 and CDR2: LGHNA and YNLKQL (reference sequence). CDR3 length equals 15 residues. V lost 5 bases, J lost 0 bases, and 4 bases stayed unmatched.

This clone was counted between two and nine times. Gene names refer to mouse genes. Read sequence stops 1 residue before the CDR3 end, and the germline J gene provides the missing end. The V call is TRBV4, the J call TRBJ2-7, with D tentatively TRBD1 or TRBD2 (5 bases each). The length of the CDR3 is 12 residues. The V gene's germline CDR1 is LGHDT and CDR2 YNNKQL (reference sequence). V gave up 5 bases and J gave up 4 bases, with 9 bases separating them. The CDR3 sequence: CASSPRGYEQYF. The CDR3 bases that were read are TGTGCCAGCAGCCCTCGGGGGTATGAACAGTAC.

A remark on this clone: Genes here carry mouse names. The CDR3 end is not reached by the read, which stops 1 residue before it; the germline J gene fills it in. This chain connects TRBV1 to TRBJ1-1; the D is unclear. Germline CDR1 and CDR2: NSQYPW and LRSPGD (reference sequence). V was trimmed by 0 bases and J by 10 bases, leaving 9 bases between them. This CDR3 is built from 12 residues. This CDR3 reads CTCSAEGRPVFF. CDR3 DNA (partial): TGCACCTGCAGTGCAGAAGGTAGGCCAGTCTTC.

Turning to this clone: Gene names are the mouse ones. The read finishes 1 residue shy of the CDR3 end, and the germline J gene is used to complete it. The V and J genes are TRBV3 and TRBJ1-4; no definite D call. CDR1 is SNHLY and CDR2 is FYNGKV in the germline V gene (reference sequence). Trimming pared 6 bases from V and 0 bases from J, leaving 8 bases between. This CDR3 is 14 amino acids long. CDR3 amino acids: CASRQEISNERLFF. The covered CDR3 bases are TGTGCCAGCAGGCAGGAAATTTCCAACGAAAGATTATTT. The full variable domain, rest sourced from reference TRBV3 and TRBJ1-4, is GPKVLQIPSHQIIDMGQMVTLNCDPVSNHLYFYWYKQILGQQMEFLVNFYNGKVMEKSKLFKDQFSVERPDGSYFTLKIQPTALEDSAVYFCASRQEISNERLFFGHGTKLSVL.

For this clone: Germline and genes here are mouse. The CDR3 end falls 1 residue outside the read, so it is completed with the germline J gene. The chain links TRBV13-1 to TRBJ2-1; TRBD2 is a possible D gene (5 bases). Trimming removed 0 bases at V and 4 bases at J, with 8 bases between. The CDR3 covers 14 residues. In germline, CDR1 is NSHNY, CDR2 SYGAGN. The CDR3 bases that were read are TGTGCCAGCAGTGATGCTGGGAAATATGCTGAGCAGTTC. Its translation: CASSDAGKYAEQF. The full CDR3 protein is CASSDAGKYAEQFF.

Comment on this clone: Mouse gene names and germline throughout. The CDR3 end falls 1 residue outside the read, so it is completed with the germline J gene. The rearrangement joins TRBV5 to TRBJ2-2; D may be TRBD1 (6 bases). This CDR3 comprises 15 residues. V was trimmed by 4 bases and J by 2 bases, leaving 11 bases between them. Germline-derived CDR1 and CDR2 are LGHNA and YNLKQL (reference sequence). CDR3 region: CASSPQGRNTGQLYF. Partial CDR3 DNA: TGTGCCAGCAGCCCACAGGGTAGGAACACCGGGCAGCTCTAC.

A few counts support this clone. Gene names are mouse gene names. The read terminates 1 residue before the CDR3 end, so the remaining end is supplied by the germline J gene. The genes are TRBV19 and TRBJ1-5; 8 bases are a match to TRBD1. CDR1 is FNHDT and CDR2 is SITEND in the germline V gene (reference sequence). There are 12 residues in the CDR3. J lost 9 bases, V lost 2 bases, and 1 base had no gene match. The CDR3 region is CASSITGGAPLF. Incomplete CDR3 DNA: TGTGCCAGCAGTATCACAGGGGGGGCTCCGCTT.

About this clone: Gene names follow the mouse nomenclature. The read ends 1 residue before the CDR3 terminus; that terminus is restored from the germline J gene. This chain joins TRBV29 and TRBJ2-5; 11 bases match TRBD1. The germline gives CDR1 MSHET, CDR2 SYDVDS. Trimming at V came to 5 bases and at J to 7 bases, leaving 5 bases not matched to a gene. The CDR3 extends over 14 amino acids. The part of the CDR3 DNA that was read is TGTGCTAGCAGTCCCGGGACAGGGGGGAACACCCAGTAC. It encodes CASSPGTGGNTQY. The full CDR3 protein reads CASSPGTGGNTQYF.

This clone was counted between two and nine times. These gene names are mouse names. The CDR3 end lies 1 residue beyond the end of the read and is filled in from the germline J gene. The chain links TRBV13-1 to TRBJ1-3; D not resolved. Germline V lookup: CDR1 NSHNY, CDR2 SYGAGN. The CDR3 is 14 residues long. V was clipped by 0 bases and J by 1 base, with 5 bases between them. The CDR3 is CASSDGGSGNTLYF. The CDR3 bases that were read are TGTGCCAGCAGTGATGGGGGATCTGGAAATACGCTCTAT.

This clone was picked up a small number of times. Gene names refer to mouse genes. The CDR3 extends 1 residue past the end of the read, so its final part is completed from the germline J gene. This rearrangement joins TRBV30 to TRBJ2-7; D possibly corresponds to TRBD1 (5 bases). CDR1 is SQVVS, CDR2 ANEGSEA, per germline. Trimming left V 3 bases short and J 0 bases short, with 9 bases between. The CDR3 is 13 residues long. CDR3 sequence reads: CSSRRDSSYEQYF. The part of the CDR3 DNA that was read is TGTAGTTCTAGGAGAGACAGCTCCTATGAACAGTAC.

This clone was detected a few times. Here the gene names and germline are mouse. The sequenced fragment ends 1 residue before the CDR3 boundary, so the rest is inferred from the germline J gene. The V gene is TRBV19, the J gene TRBJ2-7, with TRBD1 matching 9 bases. The germline gives CDR1 FNHDT, CDR2 SITEND (reference sequence). The CDR3 has 14 amino acids. Trimming cost V 3 bases and J 6 bases; bases outside gene matches: 7. The covered CDR3 bases are TGTGCCAGCAGTAGTCCCGGGACAGGGATTGAACAGTAC. This encodes CASSSPGTGIEQY. In full, the CDR3 reads CASSSPGTGIEQYF. Combining the CDR3 with reference TRBV19 and TRBJ2-7 gives the whole variable domain GGIITQTPKFLIGQEGQKLTLKCQQNFNHDTMYWYRQDSGKGLRLIYYSITENDLQKGDLSEGYDASREKKSSFSLTVTSAQKNEMAVFLCASSSPGTGIEQYFGPGTRLTVL.

As to this clone: The germline and genes are mouse ones. The missing CDR3 end, 1 residue past where the read stops, is filled in from the germline J gene. This rearrangement joins TRBV4 to TRBJ1-5; possible D gene TRBD1, 5 bases. The CDR3 contains 13 residues. The V and J ends lost 5 bases and 3 bases respectively, with 8 bases between them. Germline CDR1 is LGHDT and CDR2 is YNNKQL (reference sequence). The CDR3: CASSPGGNQAPLF. The CDR3 bases that were read are TGTGCCAGCAGCCCTGGGGGCAACCAGGCTCCGCTT.

In the case of this clone: Mouse gene names and germline throughout. The read gets to within 1 residue of the CDR3 end, and the germline J gene fills in the rest. The rearrangement links TRBV13-2 to TRBJ2-3; D gene uncertain. Per germline, CDR1 NNHNN and CDR2 SYGAGS (reference sequence). The V and J ends lost 0 bases and 2 bases respectively, with 7 bases between them. The CDR3 has 14 amino acids. The chain's CDR3 is CASGDVQNAETLYF. The covered CDR3 bases are TGTGCCAGCGGTGATGTGCAAAATGCAGAAACGCTGTAT.

In its sample, this clone was seen a few times. Germline and genes here are mouse. The read stops 1 residue short of the end of the CDR3; the missing end is completed from the germline J gene. This chain uses TRBV24 with TRBJ2-7; 13 bases line up with TRBD2. The germline CDR1 and CDR2 sequences are KGHTA and FRNEEI. After removal of 4 bases from V and 3 bases from J, the junction contained 3 bases not matched to a gene. The CDR3 runs to 15 residues. The DNA read from the CDR3 is TGTGCCAGCAGTCCTAGGGACTGGGGGGGCTATGAACAGTAC. This codes for CASSPRDWGGYEQY. The whole CDR3 protein reads CASSPRDWGGYEQYF.

Details on this clone: Mouse names are used for the genes. The read ends 1 residue shy of where the CDR3 ends; the end is completed using the germline J gene. The chain has TRBV2 and TRBJ1-1; 9 bases match TRBD1. J lost 0 bases, V lost 0 bases, and 2 bases had no gene match. The germline V gene encodes CDR1 LGHNA and CDR2 YSYQKL. The CDR3 spans 16 residues. CDR3 in amino acids: CASSQDRQGANTEVFF. The DNA read from the CDR3 is TGTGCCAGCAGCCAAGATCGACAGGGGGCAAACACAGAAGTCTTC.